This is a list of T cell receptor beta chains from one sample in a study of cytotoxic CD8 clonotypes in ibrutinib-treated CLL. Using immunoSEQ multiplex PCR, the repertoire was profiled, and TCRdb retains in-frame clones only, with some absent. Of 160,000 or so clones in the sample, 70% to 90% were seen once. Sequenced material: PBMCs, taken at disease progression, from a patient treated with ibrutinib. The receptor source for this set is a human donor with chronic lymphocytic leukemia. The CDR3 runs from the conserved cysteine through the conserved F or W. D genes are given only for firm matches. Not all rows give a size; the values are once, few, many and, for expanded clones, a class.

CASSPLSGPTGELFF TGTGCCAGCAGTCCCCTTAGCGGACCCACCGGGGAGCTGTTTTTT TRBJ2-2 - TRBV27 15 -
CASNPGQGVNEQFF TGTGCCAGCAACCCGGGACAGGGTGTAAATGAGCAGTTCTTC TRBJ2-1 - TRBV14 14 TRBD1
CASSLVRGLAKETQYF TGTGCCAGCAGCTTAGTGAGAGGACTCGCCAAAGAGACCCAGTACTTC TRBJ2-5 - TRBV11-2 16 -
CASSHKWERRPTSYNEQFF TGTGCCAGCAGCCACAAGTGGGAGCGTCGTCCTACGTCCTACAATGAGCAGTTCTTC TRBJ2-1 - TRBV4-2 19 -
CASSHGLNYGYTF TGTGCCAGCAGCCACGGACTTAACTATGGCTACACCTTC TRBJ1-2 - TRBV28 13 -
CAWSGGDSMIGNTIYF TGTGCCTGGAGTGGAGGGGACAGTATGATTGGAAACACCATATATTTT TRBJ1-3 - TRBV30 16 TRBD1
CASSQVAFLQYF TGTGCCAGCAGCCAAGTTGCTTTTTTACAGTACTTC TRBJ2-7 - TRBV14 12 -
CASSTGGASNEQFF TGTGCCAGCAGCACGGGGGGAGCTTCGAATGAGCAGTTCTTC TRBJ2-1 - TRBV6-6 14 TRBD2
CASSDRDMSNQPQHF TGTGCCAGTAGTGACCGGGACATGAGCAATCAGCCCCAGCATTTT TRBJ1-5 - TRBV19 15 -
CASSVLAGGTDTQYF TGTGCCAGTAGTGTACTTGCGGGGGGCACAGATACGCAGTATTTT TRBJ2-3 - TRBV19 15 TRBD2
CASSVQGQGDTEAFF TGTGCCAGCAGCGTGCAGGGACAGGGAGACACTGAAGCTTTCTTT TRBJ1-1 - TRBV9 15 TRBD1
CASSYSTSGSTDTQYF TGTGCCAGCAGTTACTCAACTAGCGGGAGCACAGATACGCAGTATTTT TRBJ2-3 - TRBV6-6 16 TRBD2
CASSPDRANTEAFF TGTGCCAGTAGCCCCGACAGGGCAAATACTGAAGCTTTCTTT TRBJ1-1 - TRBV19 14 TRBD1
CASSSIGQQPQHF TGTGCCAGCAGTTCAATTGGACAACAGCCCCAGCATTTT TRBJ1-5 - TRBV28 13 -
CASSGPGSTDTQYF TGCGCCAGCAGCGGACCGGGGAGCACAGATACGCAGTATTTT TRBJ2-3 - TRBV5-1 14 -
CAASGGRPTDEQFF TGTGCCGCGTCGGGCGGGAGGCCCACGGATGAGCAGTTCTTC TRBJ2-1 - TRBV28 14 TRBD2
CASSQSDRIHEQYF TGCGCCAGCAGCCAATCGGACAGGATCCACGAGCAGTACTTC TRBJ2-7 once TRBV4-1 14 TRBD1
CASSSRQGASQYF TGTGCCAGCAGTTCCCGACAGGGGGCGTCCCAGTACTTC TRBJ2-5 - TRBV6-5 13 TRBD1
CASSRDIYTNQPQHF TGTGCCAGCAGCCGGGACATATATACCAATCAGCCCCAGCATTTT TRBJ1-5 few TRBV7-2 15 -
CAWSVTGNYGYTF TGTGCCTGGAGTGTGACAGGAAACTATGGCTACACCTTC TRBJ1-2 - TRBV30 13 -
CASTNQLINSGAFF TGTGCCAGCACCAATCAACTGATTAATTCCGGAGCTTTCTTT TRBJ1-1 few TRBV5-5 14 -
CASSPGTSSYEQYF TGTGCCAGCAGTCCCGGGACTTCTTCCTACGAGCAGTACTTC TRBJ2-7 - TRBV6-1 14 -
CASSLAGGGQDTQYF TGTGCCAGCAGCTTGGCCGGGGGAGGCCAAGATACGCAGTATTTT TRBJ2-3 - TRBV5-5 15 -
CASSYGAGRGEQFF TGTGCCAGCAGTTACGGGGCGGGCCGGGGGGAGCAGTTCTTC TRBJ2-1 - TRBV6-5 14 -
CAFSRSGANVLTF TGTGCCTTTTCCCGGTCTGGGGCCAACGTCCTGACTTTC TRBJ2-6 - TRBV30 13 -
CASSVRDSGEKLFF TGTGCCAGTAGCGTCCGGGACAGTGGGGAAAAACTGTTTTTT TRBJ1-4 - TRBV19 14 TRBD1
CASSGGGANEKLFF TGCGCCAGCAGTGGGGGGGGAGCAAATGAAAAACTGTTTTTT TRBJ1-4 once TRBV10-1 14 -
CASSVTSGRLGSSYNEQFF TGTGCCAGCAGTGTGACTAGCGGGAGACTCGGGTCCTCCTACAATGAGCAGTTCTTC TRBJ2-1 once TRBV2 19 TRBD2
CSATGPTYEQYF TGCAGCGCGACAGGCCCTACCTACGAGCAGTACTTC TRBJ2-7 - TRBV29-1 12 -
CASSLDRGRSILFGYTF TGTGCCAGCAGCCTAGACAGGGGCCGATCTATCCTATTTGGCTACACCTTC TRBJ1-2 - TRBV7-3 17 TRBD1
CASSLRTAGDYGYTF TGTGCCAGCAGTTTAAGGACAGCTGGAGACTATGGCTACACCTTC TRBJ1-2 - TRBV7-2 15 -
CASSPGGRVYSGNTIYF TGTGCCAGCAGCCCCGGCGGTCGGGTCTATTCTGGAAACACCATATATTTT TRBJ1-3 - TRBV4-2 17 -
CASSFQRTQRGNTDTQYF TGTGCCAGCAGCTTCCAGAGGACCCAGCGGGGAAACACAGATACGCAGTATTTT TRBJ2-3 - TRBV7-3 18 TRBD2
CASSRRSIIDRALPEYEQYF TGTGCCAGTAGTAGGAGGAGTATAATCGACAGGGCGCTTCCAGAATACGAGCAGTACTTC TRBJ2-7 - TRBV19 20 TRBD1
CASSSYRGRAEPNYGYTF TGTGCCAGCAGCTCGTACAGGGGGAGGGCAGAACCTAACTATGGCTACACCTTC TRBJ1-2 - TRBV11-3 18 TRBD1
CASSPGGNSYEQYF TGTGCCAGCAGTCCGGGAGGCAACTCCTACGAGCAGTACTTC TRBJ2-7 - TRBV9 14 TRBD2
CSGGGTGANTGELFF TGCAGCGGGGGAGGGACAGGGGCGAACACCGGGGAGCTGTTTTTT TRBJ2-2 - TRBV29-1 15 TRBD1
CASRRTAGTEAFF TGTGCCAGCAGACGGACGGCGGGCACTGAAGCTTTCTTT TRBJ1-1 - TRBV28 13 -
CASSVSGAPNEKLFF TGTGCCAGCAGTGTCTCAGGGGCGCCTAATGAAAAACTGTTTTTT TRBJ1-4 - TRBV6-6 15 -
CASSFLNSWETQYF TGTGCCAGCAGTTTTCTCAATTCGTGGGAGACCCAGTACTTC TRBJ2-5 - TRBV28 14 -
CASSATADQPQHF TGTGCCAGCAGCGCAACCGCGGATCAGCCCCAGCATTTT TRBJ1-5 - TRBV6-6 13 -
CAWSQDRVGEKLFF TGTGCCTGGAGTCAGGACAGGGTTGGTGAAAAACTGTTTTTT TRBJ1-4 - TRBV30 14 TRBD1
CSVVYGTGGYEQYF TGCAGCGTTGTTTATGGGACAGGGGGCTACGAGCAGTACTTC TRBJ2-7 - TRBV29-1 14 TRBD1
CASSETLGTAETQYF TGTGCCAGCAGTGAAACCCTCGGGACTGCAGAGACCCAGTACTTC TRBJ2-5 - TRBV2 15 -
CASSLVESGELFF TGTGCCAGCAGCTTAGTGGAGAGCGGGGAGCTGTTTTTT TRBJ2-2 - TRBV7-9 13 -
CASSHIAGDSYEQYF TGTGCCAGCAGCCATATAGCGGGAGATAGCTACGAGCAGTACTTC TRBJ2-7 - TRBV27 15 TRBD2
CASSEARFPSTDTQYF TGTGCCAGCAGTGAAGCGAGGTTCCCTAGCACAGATACGCAGTATTTT TRBJ2-3 - TRBV6-1 16 -
CASSFQAMNTGELFF TGTGCCAGCAGTTTTCAGGCAATGAACACCGGGGAGCTGTTTTTT TRBJ2-2 - TRBV28 15 -
CASSSYRGHAGELFF TGTGCCAGCAGCAGCTACAGGGGGCATGCCGGGGAGCTGTTTTTT TRBJ2-2 - TRBV7-9 15 TRBD1
CASSEAGGALAFF TGTGCCAGCAGTGAAGCGGGGGGGGCACTAGCTTTCTTT TRBJ1-1 - TRBV2 13 -
CASSYSPRLNTGELFF TGTGCCAGCAGTTACTCCCCCCGGCTAAACACCGGGGAGCTGTTTTTT TRBJ2-2 - TRBV6-5 16 -
CASSPDYGYTF TGTGCCAGCTCACCAGACTATGGCTACACCTTC TRBJ1-2 - TRBV18 11 -
CASLSGPISYNEQFF TGTGCCAGTTTAAGCGGGCCCATCTCCTACAATGAGCAGTTCTTC TRBJ2-1 - TRBV2 15 -
CASSLNGREQYF TGTGCCAGCAGCTTAAACGGCCGGGAGCAGTACTTC TRBJ2-7 - TRBV7-6 12 -
CASSRRGQGKMNTEAFF TGTGCCAGCAGTCGGCGGGGGCAGGGGAAGATGAACACTGAAGCTTTCTTT TRBJ1-1 - TRBV7-9 17 -
CASSQDRILGTGGYEQYF TGCGCCAGCAGCCAAGATCGTATCTTGGGGACAGGGGGGTACGAGCAGTACTTC TRBJ2-7 - TRBV4-1 18 TRBD1
CASSFEALNTEAFF TGCGCCAGCAGCTTCGAGGCCCTGAACACTGAAGCTTTCTTT TRBJ1-1 - TRBV5-1 14 -
CASSEEGGTYEQYF TGTGCCAGCAGTGAAGAGGGGGGGACCTACGAGCAGTACTTC TRBJ2-7 once TRBV6-1 14 -
CASTWTGGFGYTF TGTGCCAGTACTTGGACAGGGGGCTTTGGCTACACCTTC TRBJ1-2 - TRBV19 13 TRBD1
CASSPREGKRLAKNIQYF TGTGCCAGCAGCCCCCGGGAGGGGAAAAGATTGGCCAAAAACATTCAGTACTTC TRBJ2-4 once TRBV5-6 18 TRBD2